This T cell receptor beta chain was obtained from a study of blood T cell repertoires in COVID-19. Original analysis: Amplifying reference gene primers gave estimates of nucleated cell counts. Some clones are missing from TCRdb's copy, which holds only in-frame ones; the method was immunoSEQ multiplex PCR. From that table come the V and J calls and clone size; the DNA was used to work out D and trimming. The data show some 52,000 clones, approximately 90% seen once. The CDR3 spans 14 residues. The germline CDR1 and CDR2 sequences are MNHEY and SVGAGI. Deletions cut 6 bases from V and 0 bases from J, with 11 bases between.

The V and J genes are TRBV6-5 and TRBJ1-1, with D perhaps TRBD1 (6 bases). This TCR derives from a human donor in a cohort sampled during active COVID-19. The sequencing sample was made of peripheral blood. The CDR3 sequence: CASSRDKLNTEAFF. Here the CDR3 DNA reads TGTGCCAGCAGCAGGGACAAATTGAACACTGAAGCTTTCTTT.